The entry below gives a single TCR beta chain sequence along with its context. This sample is part of a study of blood T cell repertoires in COVID-19. Data came from immunoSEQ multiplex PCR; TCRdb stores just in-frame clones and leaves some out. The table lists under 250,000 clones, about 84% of them singletons. Looked up from germline, CDR1 is LGHNA and CDR2 is YSLEER. V dropped 4 bases and J dropped 4 bases, with 13 bases sitting between them. The CDR3 consists of 15 residues. V is TRBV4-3 and J is TRBJ1-4, with TRBD1 as a possible D gene (6 bases). The receptor's source is a man aged 60 to 69 who had recovered from COVID-19. The sample comprised PBMCs or T cells enriched from blood (not recorded which). The CDR3 loop is CASSLGGALNEKLFF. The CDR3 bases are TGCGCCAGCAGCCTCGGGGGGGCACTTAATGAAAAACTGTTTTTT.